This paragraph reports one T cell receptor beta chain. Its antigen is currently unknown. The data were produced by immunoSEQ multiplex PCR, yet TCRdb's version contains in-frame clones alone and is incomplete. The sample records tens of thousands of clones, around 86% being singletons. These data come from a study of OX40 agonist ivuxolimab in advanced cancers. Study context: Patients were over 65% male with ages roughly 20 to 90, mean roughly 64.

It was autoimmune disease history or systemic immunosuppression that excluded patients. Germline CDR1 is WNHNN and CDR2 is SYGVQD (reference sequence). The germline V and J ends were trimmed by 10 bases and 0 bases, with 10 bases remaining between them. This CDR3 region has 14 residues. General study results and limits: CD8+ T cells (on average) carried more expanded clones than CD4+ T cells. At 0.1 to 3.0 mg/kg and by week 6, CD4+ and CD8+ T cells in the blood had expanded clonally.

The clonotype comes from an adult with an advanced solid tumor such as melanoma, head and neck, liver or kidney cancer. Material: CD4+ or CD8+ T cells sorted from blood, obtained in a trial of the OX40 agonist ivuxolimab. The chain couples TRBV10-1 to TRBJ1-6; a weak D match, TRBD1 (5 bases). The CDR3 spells CATHGGSYNSPLHF. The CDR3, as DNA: TGCGCCACACACGGGGGCTCCTATAATTCACCCCTCCACTTT.